This entry describes one T cell receptor (beta chain). These data belong to a study of blood T cell repertoires in COVID-19. Trimming removed 1 base at V and 0 bases at J, with 6 bases between. This CDR3 is built from 15 residues. Germline V gene sequence: CDR1 LNHNV, CDR2 YYDKDF (reference sequence). Clones were read by immunoSEQ multiplex PCR, and TCRdb kept only the in-frame ones, dropping some. The sample holds over 400,000 clones, about 89% seen once. This clonotype was obtained from a woman aged 50 to 60 with COVID-19, enrolled during active disease. Material: peripheral blood. This chain uses TRBV15 with TRBJ1-4; D not certain. The CDR3, as DNA: TGTGCCACCAGCAGAGTCCAGGCAACTAATGAAAAACTGTTTTTT. This gives the protein CATSRVQATNEKLFF.